The source of this T cell receptor beta chain is a study of blood T cells in healthy people across ages. A second PCR, run for roughly 7 to 12 cycles, used a sample-barcoded 5' primer plus a J-beta primer mix. MiXCR, run by TCRdb on the 5' RACE reads, gives a single entry per CDR3 protein. The sample lists about 620,000 distinct CDR3 sequences, around 50% seen once, with roughly 13% in the top ten. For this clonotype: Germline and junction disagree at one end, which may indicate a read error.

The germline V gene has CDR1 DFQATT and CDR2 SNEGSKA (reference sequence). This CDR3 contains 16 residues. Sequences were obtained from blood. The rearrangement uses TRBV20-1 and TRBJ1-2; 8 bases are a match to TRBD1. The origin of this receptor is a woman of 80 years or more in good health. The CDR3 DNA reads TGCAGTGCTAGAGGCAGGGGGCTCTCCGCACTTGGTGGCCACACCTTC. Translation: CSARGRGLSALGGHTF.